The 30 T cell receptor beta chains below all came from one sample that was sequenced in a study of cytomegalovirus exposure and HLA in healthy donors. Both 60 Vbeta primers and 13 Jbeta primers went into the PCR. Clones were read by immunoSEQ multiplex PCR, and TCRdb kept only the in-frame ones, dropping some. Of more than 150,000 clones in the sample, around 77% were seen once. The specimen sequenced was PBMCs. These receptors were obtained from a woman between 25 and 40 years old in good health and CMV-seronegative.

This clone was counted a few times. The genes are TRBV7-9 and TRBJ1-2; possible D gene TRBD1, 5 bases. Germline loops: CDR1 SEHNR, CDR2 FQNEAQ (reference sequence). The CDR3 runs to 15 residues. Deletions cut 7 bases from V and 4 bases from J, with 19 bases between. CDR3 in amino acids: CASNPSGGPSYGYTF. As DNA, the CDR3 is TGTGCCAGCAACCCGTCCGGGGGTCCGAGCTATGGCTACACCTTC.

This clone showed up just a few times. The CDR3 nucleotides are TGCGCCAGCACCGAACCCGGGACACTGTATGGCTACACCTTC. Amino acid sequence: CASTEPGTLYGYTF. This sequence joins TRBV5-1 and TRBJ1-2; weak D call: TRBD1 (6 bases). Germline V CDR1 and CDR2: SGHRS, YFSETQ. This CDR3 region has 14 residues. Trimming shortened V by 6 bases and J by 5 bases, and 17 bases separated the two germline ends.

DNA for the CDR3: TGTGCCAGTTCCATGGGGGACAGGGGATCCGGTTCACCCCTCCACTTT. It specifies CASSMGDRGSGSPLHF. This rearrangement joins TRBV7-8 to TRBJ1-6; 10 bases agree with TRBD1. V lost 9 bases and J lost 9; bases outside the gene matches: 14. Germline values: CDR1 SGHVS, CDR2 FQNEAQ. The length of the CDR3 is 16 residues.

This rearrangement joins TRBV6-5 to TRBJ2-1, with 7 nucleotides matching TRBD2. Germline V lookup: CDR1 MNHEY, CDR2 SVGAGI. Losses at the gene ends were 5 bases for V and 8 bases for J; bases not matched to a gene: 9. This CDR3 is 14 amino acids long. The chain's CDR3 is CASSPSGGAHEQFF. Written as DNA, the CDR3 is TGTGCCAGCAGTCCTAGCGGAGGGGCTCATGAGCAGTTCTTC.

CDR3 in DNA: TGCGCCAGCAGTGGACTAGCGGGGATCACAGATACGCAGTATTTT. Amino acids: CASSGLAGITDTQYF. This sequence joins TRBV5-1 and TRBJ2-3, with TRBD2 matching over 12 bases. V lost 5 bases to trimming and J lost 2 bases; unmatched junction nucleotides: 3. Germline V gene data show CDR1 as SGHRS and CDR2 as YFSETQ. This CDR3 comprises 15 residues.

The gene calls are TRBV30 and TRBJ2-1, with 14 bases lining up with TRBD2. Germline loops: CDR1 GTSNPN, CDR2 SVGIG (reference sequence). J gave up 2 bases and V 5 bases, and 5 bases lay outside the gene matches. The CDR3 runs to 16 residues. The CDR3 nucleotides are TGTGCCTGGTATCCGACTAGCGGGGGGGCCTACAATGAGCAGTTCTTC. Translating it yields CAWYPTSGGAYNEQFF.

The V call is TRBV27, the J call TRBJ1-2; D might be TRBD1 (6 bases). With 4 bases removed from V and 8 bases from J, the gap between germline ends came to 8 bases. Per the germline V gene, CDR1 is MNHEY and CDR2 is SMNVEV (reference sequence). This CDR3 comprises 11 residues. The CDR3 DNA reads as TGTGCCAGCAGTTCAGGGGAAGGCTACACCTTC. Amino acid sequence: CASSSGEGYTF.

The chain couples TRBV19 to TRBJ2-1, with TRBD2 identical over 8 bases. V shed 3 bases and J 6 bases; nucleotides not matched to a gene: 22. Germline V gene sequence: CDR1 LNHDA, CDR2 SQIVND (reference sequence). The length of the CDR3 is 20 residues. Here the CDR3 reads CASSMVTSGLSSFLGNEQFF. CDR3 coding DNA: TGTGCCAGTAGTATGGTTACTAGCGGTCTGAGTTCGTTTTTGGGCAATGAGCAGTTCTTC. The entire variable domain, with the rest obtained from reference TRBV19 and TRBJ2-1, is as follows: DGGITQSPKYLFRKEGQNVTLSCEQNLNHDAMYWYRQDPGQGLRLIYYSQIVNDFQKGDIAEGYSVSREKKESFPLTVTSAQKNPTAFYLCASSMVTSGLSSFLGNEQFFGPGTRLTVL.

This clone came up a few times. The chain joins TRBV27 to TRBJ2-1; no definite D call. V was shortened by 3 bases and J by 0 bases, with 12 bases between the two germline ends. Germline lookup yields CDR1 MNHEY and CDR2 SMNVEV (reference sequence). This CDR3 region has 16 residues. In DNA, the CDR3 is TGTGCCAGCAGTTTCCCCTCAGGTGGCTCCTACAATGAGCAGTTCTTC. Encoded protein: CASSFPSGGSYNEQFF.

The chain carries TRBV9 and TRBJ2-7; no clear D. This CDR3 has 14 amino acids. CDR1 is SGDLS, CDR2 YYNGEE, per germline. V was cut by 0 bases and J by 2 bases, with 9 bases left in between. The CDR3 DNA reads as TGTGCCAGCAGCGTAGGCGGCAGAACCTACGAGCAGTACTTC. Translation gives CASSVGGRTYEQYF.

The genes are TRBV5-1 and TRBJ2-3; 8 nucleotides align to TRBD2. The CDR3 has 15 residues. J gave up 2 bases and V 4 bases, and 6 bases lay outside the gene matches. Germline V gene sequence: CDR1 SGHRS, CDR2 YFSETQ. The CDR3 DNA sequence: TGCGCCAGCAGCCGGGGGGGACACCCCACAGATACGCAGTATTTT. It yields the protein CASSRGGHPTDTQYF.

The J gene is TRBJ1-1, the V gene TRBV5-1; D is unresolved. The CDR3 covers 12 residues. Deletions cut 3 bases from V and 5 bases from J, with 8 bases between. Germline V gives CDR1 SGHRS, CDR2 YFSETQ. The CDR3 DNA is TGCGCCAGCAGCTCAAGGAGGACTGAAGCTTTCTTT. Translating it yields CASSSRRTEAFF. The full variable domain, with the rest looked up from reference TRBV5-1 and TRBJ1-1, is KAGVTQTPRYLIKTRGQQVTLSCSPISGHRSVSWYQQTPGQGLQFLFEYFSETQRNKGNFPGRFSGRQFSNSRSEMNVSTLELGDSALYLCASSSRRTEAFFGQGTRLTVV.

The chain is built from TRBV15 and TRBJ1-5; 8 nucleotides agree with TRBD1. Trimming at V came to 1 base and at J to 2 bases, leaving 7 bases not matched to a gene. The length of the CDR3 is 17 residues. The germline V gene encodes CDR1 LNHNV and CDR2 YYDKDF (reference sequence). The CDR3 sequence is CATSRVQGARGNQPQHF. The CDR3 DNA is TGTGCCACCAGCAGAGTTCAGGGGGCGCGGGGCAATCAGCCCCAGCATTTT. Based on the CDR3 plus reference TRBV15 and TRBJ1-5, the full variable domain is DAMVIQNPRYQVTQFGKPVTLSCSQTLNHNVMYWYQQKSSQAPKLLFHYYDKDFNNEADTPDNFQSRRPNTSFCFLDIRSPGLGDTAMYLCATSRVQGARGNQPQHFGDGTRLSIL.

Turning to this clone: Other nucleotide sequences from this sample produce the same CDR3. CDR3 DNA: TGTGCCAGCAGCTTAGACAGGAACAATGAGCAGTTCTTC. It is translated as CASSLDRNNEQFF. V gene TRBV7-3 combines with J gene TRBJ2-1, with D tentatively TRBD1 (6 bases). The CDR3 runs 13 residues. Germline CDR1 reads SGHTA; CDR2 reads FQGTGA. The V end lost 2 bases, the J end lost 5 bases, and 7 bases lay between the germline ends.

This chain connects TRBV4-2 to TRBJ2-5, with 11 bases matching TRBD2. Germline V gives CDR1 LGHNA, CDR2 YNFKEQ. V lost 0 bases and J lost 1; bases outside the gene matches: 4. The CDR3 is 17 residues long. The CDR3 loop reads CASSQDSSGGFQETQYF. CDR3 DNA sequence: TGTGCCAGCAGCCAAGATTCTAGCGGGGGGTTCCAAGAGACCCAGTACTTC.

The rearrangement links TRBV30 to TRBJ1-5; 7 nucleotides line up with TRBD1. This CDR3 has 13 amino acids. Losses at the gene ends were 3 bases for V and 5 bases for J; bases not matched to a gene: 4. Germline lookup yields CDR1 GTSNPN and CDR2 SVGIG (reference sequence). CDR3 protein: CAWSGTGDQPQHF. CDR3 DNA sequence: TGTGCCTGGAGCGGAACAGGGGATCAGCCCCAGCATTTT.

The sample holds a few counts of this clone. V and J are TRBV7-6 and TRBJ2-7; 7 nucleotides align to TRBD1. CDR3 length equals 14 residues. Looked up from germline, CDR1 is SGHVS and CDR2 is FNYEAQ. The trim removed 4 bases at V and 0 bases at J, leaving 3 bases unmatched. The CDR3 DNA is TGTGCCAGCAGCTCCCGGGACAGCTCCTACGAGCAGTACTTC. Translated: CASSSRDSSYEQYF.

The chain uses TRBV10-1 and TRBJ1-1; a weak D match, TRBD1 (6 bases). There are 13 residues in the CDR3. CDR1 and CDR2 from the germline V gene are WNHNN and SYGVQD (reference sequence). Trimming removed 4 bases from V and 7 bases from J, with 13 bases in between. CDR3 coding DNA: TGCGCCAGCAGTGCCGACAGGTCACTTGAAGCTTTCTTT. Its translation: CASSADRSLEAFF.

CDR3 sequence reads: CASSLLTGGFGSPLHF. CDR3 bases: TGTGCCAGCAGCCTACTGACAGGGGGATTTGGATCACCCCTCCACTTT. This chain connects TRBV5-6 to TRBJ1-6; 9 bases are shared with TRBD1. The trim removed 4 bases at V and 10 bases at J, leaving 12 bases unmatched. The CDR3 has 16 residues. Germline V CDR1 and CDR2: SGHDT, YYEEEE.

The chain couples TRBV6-1 to TRBJ2-3; 7 nucleotides match TRBD1. The CDR3 is 15 amino acids. In germline, CDR1 is MNHNS, CDR2 SASEGT. Trimming removed 4 bases from V and 1 base from J; junction bases left unmatched: 5. The CDR3 reads CASSAQGVRTDTQYF. For the CDR3, the DNA is TGTGCCAGCAGTGCCCAGGGGGTACGCACAGATACGCAGTATTTT.

CDR3 loop: CASSSPGGRDGYTF. The CDR3 nucleotides read TGTGCCAGCAGTTCGCCAGGGGGCAGGGATGGCTACACCTTC. J is TRBJ1-2 and V is TRBV6-6; 8 bases line up with TRBD1. CDR3 length: 14 residues. CDR1 and CDR2 from the germline V gene are MNHNY and SVGAGI (reference sequence). The trim removed 4 bases at V and 6 bases at J, leaving 7 bases unmatched.

The chain is built from TRBV4-1 and TRBJ1-6; TRBD1 agrees at 9 bases. Germline assignment: CDR1 MGHRA and CDR2 YSYEKL. This CDR3 comprises 17 residues. Trimming removed 0 bases from V and 9 bases from J; junction bases left unmatched: 9. The CDR3 is CASSQDPAGTGSSPLHF. DNA for the CDR3: TGCGCCAGCAGCCAAGATCCTGCCGGGACAGGGTCTTCACCCCTCCACTTT.

The chain joins TRBV15 to TRBJ2-1; 10 nucleotides agree with TRBD2. The germline gives CDR1 LNHNV, CDR2 YYDKDF (reference sequence). J lost 5 bases, V lost 2 bases, and 3 bases had no gene match. The length of the CDR3 is 15 residues. The CDR3 DNA reads TGTGCCACCAGCAGAAAAGCGGGGGGGCACAATGAGCAGTTCTTC. Residues: CATSRKAGGHNEQFF.

The chain uses TRBV4-1 and TRBJ1-3; D is possibly TRBD1 (5 bases). The V gene's germline CDR1 is MGHRA and CDR2 YSYEKL. The ends were cut back, 4 bases at V and 7 bases at J, with 11 bases in the middle. The CDR3 is made up of 13 amino acids. CDR3 region: CASSLTGGNTIYF. As DNA, the CDR3 is TGCGCCAGCAGCCTAACGGGGGGTAACACCATATATTTT.

The J gene is TRBJ1-2, the V gene TRBV4-1; D is perhaps TRBD1 (5 bases). Germline V gene data show CDR1 as MGHRA and CDR2 as YSYEKL. The CDR3 consists of 17 residues. V was shortened by 0 bases and J by 4 bases, with 18 bases between the two germline ends. The CDR3 region is CASSQDSAPGVSYGYTF. Written as DNA, the CDR3 is TGCGCCAGCAGCCAAGATAGCGCCCCGGGGGTAAGCTATGGCTACACCTTC.

This clone showed up just once. The chain couples TRBV7-9 to TRBJ2-1, with 7 positions matching TRBD2. V was clipped by 8 bases and J by 4 bases; unmatched bases: 8. Germline CDR1 and CDR2: SEHNR and FQNEAQ (reference sequence). The CDR3 totals 14 residues. Written as DNA, the CDR3 is TGTGCCAGCCCGGGGGGAGTTACATACAATGAGCAGTTCTTC. This encodes CASPGGVTYNEQFF.

This sequence joins TRBV5-1 and TRBJ2-7; no definite D call. The CDR3 totals 13 residues. Germline V gives CDR1 SGHRS, CDR2 YFSETQ. V lost 2 bases and J lost 4, with 10 bases in between. The CDR3: CASSFRVSYEQYF. In DNA, the CDR3 is TGCGCCAGCAGCTTCCGGGTGTCGTACGAGCAGTACTTC.

The V call is TRBV4-3, the J call TRBJ2-6, with 7 bases fitting TRBD1. The CDR3 contains 18 residues. V trimming: 4 bases; J trimming: 4 bases; junction bases outside the gene matches: 13. Germline CDR1 and CDR2: LGHNA and YSLEER. The CDR3 nucleotides read TGCGCCAGCAGCCGCTGGTCGAAGGGGGCGGTGGGGGCCAACGTCCTGACTTTC. Its translation is CASSRWSKGAVGANVLTF.

The J gene is TRBJ2-2, the V gene TRBV9; 8 bases agree with TRBD1. V lost 4 bases to trimming and J lost 4 bases; unmatched junction nucleotides: 6. The CDR3 consists of 15 residues. Germline CDR1 is SGDLS and CDR2 is YYNGEE. The DNA of the CDR3 is TGTGCCAGCAGCTTTCGGACAGGGACCACCGGGGAGCTGTTTTTT. Encoded protein: CASSFRTGTTGELFF.

The genes are TRBV5-1 and TRBJ2-3; 11 bases agree with TRBD2. The CDR3 runs to 16 residues. Germline V CDR1 and CDR2: SGHRS, YFSETQ. J was trimmed by 5 bases and V by 0 bases; bases with no gene match: 5. CDR3 sequence reads: CASSLGSGGAGDTQYF. As DNA, the CDR3 is TGCGCCAGCAGCTTGGGTAGCGGGGGGGCTGGAGATACGCAGTATTTT. Variable domain in full (rest from reference TRBV5-1 and TRBJ2-3): KAGVTQTPRYLIKTRGQQVTLSCSPISGHRSVSWYQQTPGQGLQFLFEYFSETQRNKGNFPGRFSGRQFSNSRSEMNVSTLELGDSALYLCASSLGSGGAGDTQYFGPGTRLTVL.